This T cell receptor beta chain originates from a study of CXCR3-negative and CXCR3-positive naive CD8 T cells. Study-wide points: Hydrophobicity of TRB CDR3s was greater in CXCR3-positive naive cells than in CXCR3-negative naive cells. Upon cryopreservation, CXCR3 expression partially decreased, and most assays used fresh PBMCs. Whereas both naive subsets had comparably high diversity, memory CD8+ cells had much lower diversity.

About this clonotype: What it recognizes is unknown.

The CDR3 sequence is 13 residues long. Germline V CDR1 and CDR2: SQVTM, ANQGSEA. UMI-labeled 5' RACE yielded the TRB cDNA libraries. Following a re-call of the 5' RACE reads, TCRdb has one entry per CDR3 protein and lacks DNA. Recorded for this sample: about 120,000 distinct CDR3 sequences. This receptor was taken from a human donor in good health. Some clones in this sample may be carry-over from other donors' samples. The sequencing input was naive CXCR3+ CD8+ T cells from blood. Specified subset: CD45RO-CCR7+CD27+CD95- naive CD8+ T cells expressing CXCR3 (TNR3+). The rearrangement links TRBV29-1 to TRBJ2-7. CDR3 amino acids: CSVVKQESYEQYF.